This T cell receptor (beta chain) came from a study of cytomegalovirus exposure and HLA in healthy donors. Findings of the study overall: Compared with the roughly 730-donor mean, an Asian-associated ancestry cluster reportedly had fewer N-insertions, according to a later analysis. Three CMV-associated chains proved CMV antigen-specific in vitro. Certain indistinguishable V segments, among them TRBV6-2 and TRBV6-3, were excluded.

A single count supports this clone. The antigen remains unidentified. Use of 60 Vbeta and 13 Jbeta primers characterized the PCR. The method was immunoSEQ multiplex PCR; TCRdb's version includes in-frame clones alone and lacks a portion of them. The table shows about 130,000 clones, with roughly 82% occurring only once. Germline V gene sequence: CDR1 SGHVS, CDR2 FQNEAQ. This CDR3 spans 15 amino acids. With 5 bases clipped from V and 6 bases from J, the junction kept 6 bases outside the gene matches. The genes are TRBV7-8 and TRBJ2-1; TRBD2 matches at 11 bases. The TCR was taken from a man aged 50-60 years in good health and CMV-seronegative. Sequencing was carried out using PBMCs. The CDR3 spells CASSPVAGGPNEQFF. The CDR3 bases are TGTGCCAGCAGCCCGGTAGCGGGGGGGCCCAATGAGCAGTTCTTC. Combining the CDR3 with reference TRBV7-8 and TRBJ2-1 gives the whole variable domain GAGVSQSPRYKVAKRGQDVALRCDPISGHVSLFWYQQALGQGPEFLTYFQNEAQLDKSGLPSDRFFAERPEGSVSTLKIQRTQQEDSAVYLCASSPVAGGPNEQFFGPGTRLTVL.